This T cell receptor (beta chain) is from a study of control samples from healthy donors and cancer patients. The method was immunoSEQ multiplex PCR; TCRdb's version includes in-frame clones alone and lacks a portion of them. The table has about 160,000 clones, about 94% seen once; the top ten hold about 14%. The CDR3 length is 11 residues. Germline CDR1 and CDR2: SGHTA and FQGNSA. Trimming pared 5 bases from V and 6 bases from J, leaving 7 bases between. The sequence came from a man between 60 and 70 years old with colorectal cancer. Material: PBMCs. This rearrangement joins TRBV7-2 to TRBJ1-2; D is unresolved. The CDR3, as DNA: TGTGCCAGCAGCCCCCTCAATGGCTACACCTTC. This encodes CASSPLNGYTF.